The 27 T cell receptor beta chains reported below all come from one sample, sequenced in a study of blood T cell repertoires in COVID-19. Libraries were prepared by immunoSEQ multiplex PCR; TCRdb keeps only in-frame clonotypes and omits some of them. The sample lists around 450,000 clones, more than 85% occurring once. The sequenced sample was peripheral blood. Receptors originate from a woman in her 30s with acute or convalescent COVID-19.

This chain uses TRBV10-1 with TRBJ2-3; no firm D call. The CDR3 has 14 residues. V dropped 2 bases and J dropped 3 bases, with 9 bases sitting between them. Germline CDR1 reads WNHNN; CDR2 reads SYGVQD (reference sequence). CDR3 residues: CASSEGPLTDTQYF. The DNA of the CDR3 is TGCGCCAGCAGTGAGGGGCCCCTTACAGATACGCAGTATTTT.

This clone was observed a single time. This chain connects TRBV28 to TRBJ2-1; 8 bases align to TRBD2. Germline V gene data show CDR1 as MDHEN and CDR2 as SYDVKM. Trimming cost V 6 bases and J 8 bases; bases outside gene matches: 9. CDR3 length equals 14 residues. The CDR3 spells CASSFTGGLDEQFF. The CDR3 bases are TGTGCCAGCAGCTTCACGGGAGGGCTCGATGAGCAGTTCTTC.

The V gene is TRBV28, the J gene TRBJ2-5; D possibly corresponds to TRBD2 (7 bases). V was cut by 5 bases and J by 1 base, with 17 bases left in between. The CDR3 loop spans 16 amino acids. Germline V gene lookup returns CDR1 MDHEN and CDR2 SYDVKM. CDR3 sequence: CASSKNTRGPQETQYF. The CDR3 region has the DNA TGTGCCAGCAGTAAAAATACGCGGGGGCCCCAAGAGACCCAGTACTTC.

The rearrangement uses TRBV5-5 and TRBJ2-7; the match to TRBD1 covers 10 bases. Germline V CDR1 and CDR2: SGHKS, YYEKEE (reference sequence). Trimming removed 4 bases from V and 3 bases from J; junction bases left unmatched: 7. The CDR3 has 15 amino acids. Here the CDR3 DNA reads TGTGCCAGCAGCGTAACCGGGACAGGGGTCTACGAGCAGTACTTC. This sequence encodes CASSVTGTGVYEQYF.

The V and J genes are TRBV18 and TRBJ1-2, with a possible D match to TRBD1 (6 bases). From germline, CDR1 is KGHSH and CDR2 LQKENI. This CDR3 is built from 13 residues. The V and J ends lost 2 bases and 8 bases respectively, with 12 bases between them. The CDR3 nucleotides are TGTGCCAGCTCACCAAACAGGGAAGGGGGCTACACCTTC. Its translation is CASSPNREGGYTF.

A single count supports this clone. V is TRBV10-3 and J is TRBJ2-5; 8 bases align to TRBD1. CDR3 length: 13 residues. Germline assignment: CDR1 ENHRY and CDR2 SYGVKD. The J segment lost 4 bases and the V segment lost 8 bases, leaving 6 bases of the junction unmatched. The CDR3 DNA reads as TGTGCCATCGGGACAGGAGGGGGAGAGACCCAGTACTTC. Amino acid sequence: CAIGTGGGETQYF.

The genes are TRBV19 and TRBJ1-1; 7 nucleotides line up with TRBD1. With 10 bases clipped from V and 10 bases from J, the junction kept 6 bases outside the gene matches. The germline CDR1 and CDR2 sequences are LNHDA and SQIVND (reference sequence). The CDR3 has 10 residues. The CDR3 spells CATSGQRAFF. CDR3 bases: TGTGCCACCTCGGGACAGAGAGCTTTCTTT.

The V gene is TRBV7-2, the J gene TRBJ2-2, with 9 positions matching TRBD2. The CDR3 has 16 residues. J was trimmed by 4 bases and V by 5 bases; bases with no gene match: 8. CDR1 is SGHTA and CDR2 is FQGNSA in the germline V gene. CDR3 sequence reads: CASSPRTSAVTGELFF. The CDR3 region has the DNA TGTGCCAGCAGCCCAAGGACTAGCGCGGTCACCGGGGAGCTGTTTTTT.

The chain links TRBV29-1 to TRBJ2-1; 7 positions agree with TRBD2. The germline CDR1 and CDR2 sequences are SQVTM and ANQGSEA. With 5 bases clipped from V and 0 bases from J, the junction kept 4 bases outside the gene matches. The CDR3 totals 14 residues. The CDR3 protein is CSVSGESSYNEQFF. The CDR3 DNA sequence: TGCAGCGTTAGCGGGGAGAGCTCCTACAATGAGCAGTTCTTC.

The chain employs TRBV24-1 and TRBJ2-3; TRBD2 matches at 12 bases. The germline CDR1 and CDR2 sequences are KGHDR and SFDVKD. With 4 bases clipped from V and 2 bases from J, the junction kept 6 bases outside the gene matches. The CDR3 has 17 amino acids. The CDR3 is CATSDPLAGGVTDTQYF. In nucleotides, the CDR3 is TGTGCCACCAGTGACCCTCTAGCGGGGGGGGTCACAGATACGCAGTATTTT.

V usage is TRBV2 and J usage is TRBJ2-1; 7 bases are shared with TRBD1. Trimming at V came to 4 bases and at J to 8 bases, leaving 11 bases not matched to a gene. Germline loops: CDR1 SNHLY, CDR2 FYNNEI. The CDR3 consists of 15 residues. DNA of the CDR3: TGTGCCAGCAGTGGGGTAGGGGGCCTGGAAGATGAGCAGTTCTTC. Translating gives CASSGVGGLEDEQFF.

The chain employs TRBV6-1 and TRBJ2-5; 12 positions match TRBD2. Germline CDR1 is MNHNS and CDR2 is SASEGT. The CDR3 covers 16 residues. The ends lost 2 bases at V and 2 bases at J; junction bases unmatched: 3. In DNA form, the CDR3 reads TGTGCCAGCAGTGAAACTAGCGGGGGGACACAAGAGACCCAGTACTTC. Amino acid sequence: CASSETSGGTQETQYF.

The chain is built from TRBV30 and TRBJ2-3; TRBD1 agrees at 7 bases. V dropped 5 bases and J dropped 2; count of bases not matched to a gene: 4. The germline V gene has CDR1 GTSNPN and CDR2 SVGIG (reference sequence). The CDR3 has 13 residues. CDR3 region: CAWGQVYTDTQYF. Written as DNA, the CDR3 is TGTGCCTGGGGACAGGTTTACACAGATACGCAGTATTTT.

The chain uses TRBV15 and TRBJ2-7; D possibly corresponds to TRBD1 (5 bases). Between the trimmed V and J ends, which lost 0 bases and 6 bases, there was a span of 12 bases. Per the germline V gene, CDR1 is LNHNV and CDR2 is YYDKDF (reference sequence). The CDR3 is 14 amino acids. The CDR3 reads CATSRDRVFREQYF. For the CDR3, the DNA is TGTGCCACCAGCAGAGACAGGGTGTTCCGCGAGCAGTACTTC.

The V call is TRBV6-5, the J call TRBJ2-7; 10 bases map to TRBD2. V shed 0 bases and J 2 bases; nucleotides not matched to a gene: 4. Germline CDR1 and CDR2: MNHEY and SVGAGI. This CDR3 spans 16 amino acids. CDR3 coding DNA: TGTGCCAGCAGTTACTCGTCTAGCGGGGGCCCCTACGAGCAGTACTTC. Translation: CASSYSSSGGPYEQYF.

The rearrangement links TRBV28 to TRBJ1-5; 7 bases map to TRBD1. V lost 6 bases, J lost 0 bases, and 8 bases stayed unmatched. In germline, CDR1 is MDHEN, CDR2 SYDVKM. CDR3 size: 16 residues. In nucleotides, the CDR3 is TGTGCCAGCAGATCCGAGGGGGCTTATAGCAATCAGCCCCAGCATTTT. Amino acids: CASRSEGAYSNQPQHF.

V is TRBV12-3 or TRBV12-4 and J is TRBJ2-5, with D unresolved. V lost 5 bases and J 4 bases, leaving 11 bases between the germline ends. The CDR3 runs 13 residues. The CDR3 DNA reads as TGTGCCAGCAGTCCAGGATCCCGAGAGACCCAGTACTTC. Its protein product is CASSPGSRETQYF.

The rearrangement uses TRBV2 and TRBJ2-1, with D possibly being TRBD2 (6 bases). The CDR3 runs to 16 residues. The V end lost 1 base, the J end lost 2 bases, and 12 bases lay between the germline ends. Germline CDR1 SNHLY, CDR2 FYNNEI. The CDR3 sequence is CASSEVGRGTYNEQFF. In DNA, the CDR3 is TGTGCCAGCAGTGAAGTAGGACGGGGGACCTACAATGAGCAGTTCTTC.

The CDR3 coding sequence is TGTGCCTGGAGTGTGAGAGCTATGAACACTGAAGCTTTCTTT. Its translation: CAWSVRAMNTEAFF. The V and J genes are TRBV30 and TRBJ1-1; no definite D call. Germline V CDR1 and CDR2: GTSNPN, SVGIG (reference sequence). CDR3 size: 14 residues. V was trimmed by 0 bases and J by 0 bases, leaving 8 bases between them.

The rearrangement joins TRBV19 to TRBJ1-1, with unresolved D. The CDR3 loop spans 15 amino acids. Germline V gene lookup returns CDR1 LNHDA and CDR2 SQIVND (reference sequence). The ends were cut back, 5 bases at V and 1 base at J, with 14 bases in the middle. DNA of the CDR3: TGTGCCAGTAGTGATATCGGGATTTGGAACACTGAAGCTTTCTTT. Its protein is CASSDIGIWNTEAFF.

CDR3 sequence reads: CASSFGQSYGYTF. The DNA of the CDR3 is TGTGCCAGCAGTTTCGGACAGTCCTATGGCTACACCTTC. This chain joins TRBV27 and TRBJ1-2, with D perhaps TRBD1 (6 bases). Trimming took off 3 bases at V and 4 bases at J, with 9 bases between the two ends. The V gene's germline CDR1 is MNHEY and CDR2 SMNVEV (reference sequence). The CDR3 covers 13 residues.

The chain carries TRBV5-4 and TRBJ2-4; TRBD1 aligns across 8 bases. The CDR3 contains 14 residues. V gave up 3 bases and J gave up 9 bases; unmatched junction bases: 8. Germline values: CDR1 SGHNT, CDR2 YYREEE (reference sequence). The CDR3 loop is CASSSGGEGSIQYF. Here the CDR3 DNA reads TGTGCCAGCAGCTCAGGGGGCGAAGGTTCCATTCAGTACTTC.

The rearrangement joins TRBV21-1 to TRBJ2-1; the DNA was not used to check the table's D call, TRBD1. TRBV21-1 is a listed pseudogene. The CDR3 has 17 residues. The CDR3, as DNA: TGTGCCAGCAGCACCCCATGGGGACAGAATAAATACAATGAGCAGTTCTTC. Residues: CASSTPWGQNKYNEQFF.

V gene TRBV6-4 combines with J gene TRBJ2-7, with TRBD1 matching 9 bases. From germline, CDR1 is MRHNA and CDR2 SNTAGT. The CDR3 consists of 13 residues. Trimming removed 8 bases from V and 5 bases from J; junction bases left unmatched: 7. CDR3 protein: CASSQGAENEQYF. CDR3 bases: TGTGCCAGCTCACAGGGGGCGGAGAACGAGCAGTACTTC.

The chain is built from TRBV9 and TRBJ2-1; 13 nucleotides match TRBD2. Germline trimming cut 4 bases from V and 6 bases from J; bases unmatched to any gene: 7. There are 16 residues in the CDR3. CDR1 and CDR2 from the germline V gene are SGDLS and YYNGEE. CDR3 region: CASSPSLAGGVNEQFF. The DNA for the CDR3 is TGTGCCAGCAGCCCATCACTAGCGGGGGGGGTCAATGAGCAGTTCTTC.

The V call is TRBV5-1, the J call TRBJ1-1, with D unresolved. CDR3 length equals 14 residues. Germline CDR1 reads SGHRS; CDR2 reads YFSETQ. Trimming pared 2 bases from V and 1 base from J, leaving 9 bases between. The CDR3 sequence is CASSFGGPNTEAFF. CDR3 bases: TGCGCCAGCAGCTTTGGAGGGCCGAACACTGAAGCTTTCTTT.

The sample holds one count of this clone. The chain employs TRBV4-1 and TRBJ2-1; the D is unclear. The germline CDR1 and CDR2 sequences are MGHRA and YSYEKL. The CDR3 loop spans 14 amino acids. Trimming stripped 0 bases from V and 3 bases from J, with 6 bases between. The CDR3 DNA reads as TGCGCCAGCAGCCAAGATTTAGACTACAATGAGCAGTTCTTC. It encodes CASSQDLDYNEQFF.